The sequence of this TCR beta chain was determined in a study of T cell responses to AZD1222 COVID-19 vaccine. Across the study: Second-dose schedules of about 4 or about 12 weeks were combined.

General study findings and limits: It should be noted that donors were predominantly white British and more often female, and clonal diversity was possibly underestimated. The breadth and depth of Spike-specific TCRs increased once two AZD1222 doses had been given. Per reports, nearly half of all spike-specific TCRs target regions that are unmutated in variants.

This table comes from immunoSEQ multiplex PCR, and its TCRdb copy is limited to in-frame clones, with some not included. The table records 140,000 or so clones, just over 85% of them present only once. A note on this clone: Its antigen is unknown.

The V gene's germline CDR1 is MGHRA and CDR2 YSYEKL. The CDR3 sequence is 15 residues long. The V end lost 0 bases, the J end lost 10 bases, and 18 bases lay between the germline ends. The sample consisted of peripheral blood, taken on day 0 of AZD1222 vaccination. This TCR was recovered from an adult in good health. The chain links TRBV4-1 to TRBJ1-1; possible D gene TRBD1, 6 bases. The DNA for the CDR3 is TGCGCCAGCAGCCAAGAAGGGGGAGGAATACTCGGAGCTTTCTTT. Encoded protein: CASSQEGGGILGAFF.